A single sample gave rise to the 25 T cell receptor beta chains below, sequenced in a study of blood T cell repertoires in COVID-19 (TCRdb year 2020). The method was the immunoSEQ multiplex PCR assay. This immuneACCESS table, as held by TCRdb, lists in-frame sequences with V and J called but not all clones. Of the missing ones, under half trace to an unresolved V gene in checked studies; the others have no known cause. Recorded for this sample are some 210,000 clones; approximately 91% of them occurred a single time. The ten most abundant clones make up roughly 6.2% of the sample. Source material: peripheral blood. The receptors come from a woman in her forties who had recovered from COVID-19.

The V gene is TRBV5-1, the J gene TRBJ1-1; D is possibly TRBD1 (5 bases). The CDR3 has 15 amino acids. Germline CDR1 SGHRS, CDR2 YFSETQ. V was cut by 0 bases and J by 4 bases, with 13 bases left in between. The CDR3 spells CASSLESGYRTEAFF. The CDR3 DNA reads as TGCGCCAGCAGCTTGGAATCAGGGTATCGCACTGAAGCTTTCTTT. The full variable domain, rest sourced from reference TRBV5-1 and TRBJ1-1, is KAGVTQTPRYLIKTRGQQVTLSCSPISGHRSVSWYQQTPGQGLQFLFEYFSETQRNKGNFPGRFSGRQFSNSRSEMNVSTLELGDSALYLCASSLESGYRTEAFFGQGTRLTVV.

The V call is TRBV19, the J call TRBJ1-2; D uncertain. Trimming shortened V by 7 bases and J by 8 bases, and 17 bases separated the two germline ends. The CDR3 is 13 amino acids. Germline V gene data show CDR1 as LNHDA and CDR2 as SQIVND (reference sequence). The CDR3 DNA reads as TGTGCCAGTACCCCTTGGAGTTCCCGGGGCTACACCTTC. This codes for CASTPWSSRGYTF.

This chain connects TRBV19 to TRBJ1-1; D not certain. Germline V gene sequence: CDR1 LNHDA, CDR2 SQIVND (reference sequence). CDR3 length: 14 residues. Trimming stripped 3 bases from V and 6 bases from J, with 14 bases between. The DNA of the CDR3 is TGTGCCAGTAGTATTTCCCGGGGTGGCTCTGAAGCTTTCTTT. It translates to CASSISRGGSEAFF. The whole variable domain, remainder taken from reference TRBV19 and TRBJ1-1, is DGGITQSPKYLFRKEGQNVTLSCEQNLNHDAMYWYRQDPGQGLRLIYYSQIVNDFQKGDIAEGYSVSREKKESFPLTVTSAQKNPTAFYLCASSISRGGSEAFFGQGTRLTVV.

The chain couples TRBV5-1 to TRBJ1-1; no firm D call. Germline CDR1 and CDR2: SGHRS and YFSETQ. V lost 2 bases and J lost 0, with 8 bases in between. The CDR3 totals 14 residues. CDR3 bases: TGCGCCAGCAGCTTCAATGGGCTGAACACTGAAGCTTTCTTT. Its protein is CASSFNGLNTEAFF. The full variable domain, its missing parts supplied by reference TRBV5-1 and TRBJ1-1, is KAGVTQTPRYLIKTRGQQVTLSCSPISGHRSVSWYQQTPGQGLQFLFEYFSETQRNKGNFPGRFSGRQFSNSRSEMNVSTLELGDSALYLCASSFNGLNTEAFFGQGTRLTVV.

J is TRBJ2-2 and V is TRBV11-2, with D possibly matching TRBD2 (6 bases). V lost 5 bases and J lost 1, with 8 bases in between. Germline lookup yields CDR1 SGHAT and CDR2 FQNNGV. This CDR3 is 14 amino acids long. The CDR3 here is CASSISGNTGELFF. In DNA form, the CDR3 reads TGTGCCAGCAGCATTAGCGGGAACACCGGGGAGCTGTTTTTT.

The chain has TRBV2 and TRBJ2-6, with D uncertain. V lost 1 base and J 5 bases, leaving 9 bases between the germline ends. Per the germline V gene, CDR1 is SNHLY and CDR2 is FYNNEI. This CDR3 has 15 amino acids. This CDR3 is CASSEGGLRANVLTF. The CDR3 nucleotides are TGTGCCAGCAGTGAAGGCGGCCTTCGGGCCAACGTCCTGACTTTC.

The chain recombines TRBV5-5 with TRBJ2-7; TRBD1 is a possible D gene (6 bases). Looked up from germline, CDR1 is SGHKS and CDR2 is YYEKEE (reference sequence). This CDR3 has 14 residues. V lost 0 bases and J lost 3, with 10 bases in between. CDR3 nucleotides: TGTGCCAGCAGCTTGGGCCAGGGGAGCTACGAGCAGTACTTC. It translates to CASSLGQGSYEQYF.

The rearrangement uses TRBV28 and TRBJ1-6, with D perhaps matching TRBD1 (6 bases). The CDR3 has 15 amino acids. Germline loops: CDR1 MDHEN, CDR2 SYDVKM. V dropped 6 bases and J dropped 8 bases, with 17 bases sitting between them. The CDR3 DNA is TGTGCCAGCAGCGGGATAAGCGCAGGGGATTCACCCCTCCACTTT. It codes for CASSGISAGDSPLHF.

This sequence joins TRBV5-1 and TRBJ1-6; 8 bases are shared with TRBD1. Germline-derived CDR1 and CDR2 are SGHRS and YFSETQ. J lost 9 bases, V lost 5 bases, and 4 bases had no gene match. The CDR3 sequence is 13 residues long. CDR3: CASRGTGLSPLHF. DNA of the CDR3: TGCGCCAGCAGAGGGACAGGACTTTCACCCCTCCACTTT.

The rearrangement uses TRBV6-1 and TRBJ2-7; D unclear. Per the germline V gene, CDR1 is MNHNS and CDR2 is SASEGT. The CDR3 has 14 residues. V was shortened by 6 bases and J by 0 bases, with 12 bases between the two germline ends. The CDR3 loop is CASRTTESSYEQYF. In DNA, the CDR3 is TGTGCCAGCAGAACAACAGAAAGCTCCTACGAGCAGTACTTC.

The genes are TRBV29-1 and TRBJ2-1; D may be TRBD1 (6 bases). The germline V gene has CDR1 SQVTM and CDR2 ANQGSEA. The CDR3 length is 13 residues. Trimming removed 5 bases from V and 6 bases from J, with 14 bases in between. The CDR3 bases are TGCAGCGTTCCCACAGGGCAGAGCAATGAGCAGTTCTTC. Encoded protein: CSVPTGQSNEQFF.

The chain uses TRBV27 and TRBJ2-5, with 10 positions matching TRBD2. This CDR3 contains 14 residues. V gave up 6 bases and J gave up 1 base; unmatched junction bases: 2. Germline values: CDR1 MNHEY, CDR2 SMNVEV (reference sequence). CDR3: CASRPSGSQETQYF. The CDR3 nucleotides are TGTGCCAGCAGGCCTAGCGGGAGCCAAGAGACCCAGTACTTC.

The rearrangement links TRBV28 to TRBJ1-1; D ambiguous. CDR1 MDHEN and CDR2 SYDVKM come from the germline V gene. The CDR3 spans 13 residues. V was trimmed by 6 bases and J by 1 base, leaving 9 bases between them. The CDR3 spells CASRGGPNTEAFF. DNA for the CDR3: TGTGCCAGCAGGGGAGGGCCGAACACTGAAGCTTTCTTT.

A few counts support this clone. The CDR3 sequence is CASSGDYRNSPLHF. The CDR3 coding sequence is TGTGCCAGCAGTGGGGATTACAGGAATTCACCCCTCCACTTT. The chain carries TRBV25-1 and TRBJ1-6, with a possible D match to TRBD1 (5 bases). Germline V gives CDR1 MGHDK, CDR2 SYGVNS. Trimming removed 4 bases from V and 7 bases from J, with 11 bases in between. This CDR3 is built from 14 residues.

The chain uses TRBV28 and TRBJ2-2, with 11 bases that match TRBD2. The germline gives CDR1 MDHEN, CDR2 SYDVKM. The CDR3 has 15 amino acids. The V gene end was trimmed by 8 bases and the J gene end by 4 bases; junction bases not matched to a gene: 6. In DNA, the CDR3 is TGTGCCAGCCTTCCTCTAGCGGGAGGCACCGGGGAGCTGTTTTTT. Translated: CASLPLAGGTGELFF.

The chain carries TRBV6-1 and TRBJ1-5, with D possibly being TRBD1 (5 bases). CDR1 is MNHNS, CDR2 SASEGT, per germline. CDR3 size: 15 residues. Trimming took 3 bases from V and 3 from J, leaving 12 bases between them. Written as DNA, the CDR3 is TGTGCCAGCAGTGACGCGGGGGTCGACAATCAGCCCCAGCATTTT. Protein sequence: CASSDAGVDNQPQHF.

The genes are TRBV19 and TRBJ1-3; no reliable D call. CDR1 is LNHDA, CDR2 SQIVND, per germline (reference sequence). The V and J ends lost 6 bases and 1 base respectively, with 16 bases between them. The CDR3 sequence is 16 residues long. The CDR3 reads CASRISKEASGNTIYF. For the CDR3, the DNA is TGTGCCAGTAGAATTAGCAAAGAGGCATCTGGAAACACCATATATTTT.

The chain recombines TRBV6-5 with TRBJ2-5; 7 bases align to TRBD1. CDR3 length equals 13 residues. Unmatched junction bases numbered 5, after V lost 5 bases and J lost 5 bases. CDR1 and CDR2 from the germline V gene are MNHEY and SVGAGI. The CDR3 nucleotides are TGTGCCAGCAGTAAGGGGGCGTGGGAGACCCAGTACTTC. This translates into CASSKGAWETQYF.

The chain has TRBV19 and TRBJ1-2, with D unresolved. V was clipped by 7 bases and J by 2 bases, with 11 bases between them. From germline, CDR1 is LNHDA and CDR2 SQIVND (reference sequence). The CDR3 length is 13 residues. CDR3 amino acids: CASNPGGNYGYTF. The CDR3 bases are TGTGCCAGTAACCCGGGTGGGAACTATGGCTACACCTTC.

This chain connects TRBV9 to TRBJ2-3, with D uncertain. Germline V gene data show CDR1 as SGDLS and CDR2 as YYNGEE. The CDR3 length is 13 residues. V was clipped by 5 bases and J by 0 bases, with 7 bases between them. In DNA, the CDR3 is TGTGCCAGCAGTTTATCGAGCACAGATACGCAGTATTTT. Translation gives CASSLSSTDTQYF. The whole variable domain, filled in from reference TRBV9 and TRBJ2-3, reads DSGVTQTPKHLITATGQRVTLRCSPRSGDLSVYWYQQSLDQGLQFLIQYYNGEERAKGNILERFSAQQFPDLHSELNLSSLELGDSALYFCASSLSSTDTQYFGPGTRLTVL.

V usage is TRBV12-5 and J usage is TRBJ2-7, with D maybe TRBD2 (6 bases). This CDR3 is 16 amino acids long. V gave up 5 bases and J gave up 0 bases, with 17 bases separating them. CDR1 and CDR2 (germline): LGHNT, FRNRAP. Here the CDR3 DNA reads TGTGCTAGTGGTCCGTCCCGGGACTCGCGCTCCTACGAGCAGTACTTC. Encoded protein: CASGPSRDSRSYEQYF.

This chain uses TRBV7-9 with TRBJ2-1, with D perhaps matching TRBD2 (7 bases). The CDR3 is made up of 14 amino acids. The germline V gene encodes CDR1 SEHNR and CDR2 FQNEAQ (reference sequence). V lost 5 bases, J lost 7 bases, and 15 bases lay in between. The chain's CDR3 is CASSVSGTRNEQFF. The DNA for the CDR3 is TGTGCCAGCAGCGTAAGCGGGACAAGGAATGAGCAGTTCTTC.

V and J are TRBV24-1 and TRBJ2-1; 7 bases are a match to TRBD1. The CDR3 totals 15 residues. J was trimmed by 7 bases and V by 4 bases; bases with no gene match: 9. The germline gives CDR1 KGHDR, CDR2 SFDVKD. The CDR3 sequence is CATSETGTATNEQFF. In nucleotides, the CDR3 is TGTGCCACCAGTGAAACCGGGACAGCCACGAATGAGCAGTTCTTC.

The CDR3 DNA sequence: TGTGCCAGCAGTGAAACTGGGGCGGGGCTAGCGGGAGCAGATACGCAGTATTTT. Residues: CASSETGAGLAGADTQYF. V gene TRBV25-1 combines with J gene TRBJ2-3, with 10 bases lining up with TRBD2. The germline gives CDR1 MGHDK, CDR2 SYGVNS. After removal of 2 bases from V and 4 bases from J, the junction contained 12 bases not matched to a gene. The CDR3 sequence is 18 residues long.

The chain employs TRBV30 and TRBJ1-5; 8 positions agree with TRBD1. Per germline, CDR1 GTSNPN and CDR2 SVGIG (reference sequence). This CDR3 is 13 amino acids long. Trimming cost V 3 bases and J 5 bases; bases outside gene matches: 3. Here the CDR3 DNA reads TGTGCCTGGAGCCACAGGGGGGATCAGCCCCAGCATTTT. Encoded protein: CAWSHRGDQPQHF.